The next 3 T cell receptor beta chains were all read from a single sample in a study of PD-L1 blockade in urothelial cancer. Using immunoSEQ multiplex PCR, the repertoire was profiled, and TCRdb retains in-frame clones only, with some absent. The data show about 88,000 clones, 90% to 95% seen once. The material sequenced was PBMCs, taken around atezolizumab (anti-PD-L1) treatment. The receptors were sampled from a man in his 60s with urothelial cancer.

This clone was detected only a few times. The rearrangement uses TRBV10-3 and TRBJ1-2; D unresolved. Germline V CDR1 and CDR2: ENHRY, SYGVKD. The CDR3 loop spans 15 amino acids. The V gene lost 3 bases and the J gene lost 0 bases, with 11 bases spanning the gap. The chain's CDR3 is CAISDLAASNYGYTF. CDR3 DNA sequence: TGTGCCATCAGTGATCTGGCGGCCTCTAACTATGGCTACACCTTC.

The chain recombines TRBV5-4 with TRBJ1-6; D is possibly TRBD1 (6 bases). Trimming took 0 bases from V and 1 from J, leaving 8 bases between them. Germline loops: CDR1 SGHNT, CDR2 YYREEE (reference sequence). The CDR3 spans 16 residues. In nucleotides, the CDR3 is TGTGCCAGCAGCTTGGCAGGGGTGTCCTATAATTCACCCCTCCACTTT. It is translated as CASSLAGVSYNSPLHF.

V and J are TRBV7-3 and TRBJ2-2; 7 bases agree with TRBD2. This CDR3 spans 16 amino acids. Per the germline V gene, CDR1 is SGHTA and CDR2 is FQGTGA. V shed 6 bases and J 3 bases; nucleotides not matched to a gene: 10. The CDR3 DNA follows: TGTGCCAGCAGTAGGGATGCGGGAGTCGACACCGGGGAGCTGTTTTTT. It specifies CASSRDAGVDTGELFF.